A selection of T cell receptor beta chains follows, all from one sample in a study of cytomegalovirus exposure and HLA in healthy donors. The protocol was immunoSEQ multiplex PCR, while the TCRdb copy is restricted to in-frame clones and leaves out a portion. This sample contains 100,000 to 150,000 clones. Source material: PBMCs. These receptors all stem from a woman between 35 and 50 years old in good health and CMV-seropositive. Each CDR3 is given with its conserved first and last residue. A D gene is named only where the DNA matches it firmly.

V gene	D gene	J gene	CDR3 protein	CDR3 DNA
TRBV28	-	TRBJ1-2	CASSKGGDGYTF	TGTGCCAGCAGTAAGGGCGGGGATGGCTACACCTTC
TRBV30	TRBD2	TRBJ2-3	CAWSLAASSTDTQYF	TGTGCCTGGAGCCTAGCGGCATCTAGCACAGATACGCAGTATTTT
TRBV19	TRBD1	TRBJ1-5	CASSIGGQGNQPQHF	TGTGCCAGTAGTATTGGAGGACAGGGCAATCAGCCCCAGCATTTT
TRBV15	-	TRBJ2-4	CATSRDSGGGLRVQYF	TGTGCCACCAGCAGAGATTCAGGAGGGGGCTTACGGGTTCAGTACTTC
TRBV4-2	TRBD2	TRBJ2-5	CASSRTSGTLETQYF	TGTGCCAGCAGCAGGACTAGCGGGACCCTAGAGACCCAGTACTTC
TRBV14	-	TRBJ2-3	CASSQDGRSADTQYF	TGTGCCAGCAGCCAAGATGGGCGATCCGCAGATACGCAGTATTTT
TRBV7-6	-	TRBJ2-2	CASSLAGGPNTGELFF	TGTGCCAGCAGCTTAGCCGGGGGGCCGAACACCGGGGAGCTGTTTTTT
TRBV28	TRBD2	TRBJ2-5	CASSFPPSGQETQYF	TGTGCCAGCAGTTTCCCCCCTAGCGGGCAAGAGACCCAGTACTTC
TRBV7-2	-	TRBJ2-1	CASSSGLYNEQFF	TGTGCCAGCAGCTCGGGACTTTACAATGAGCAGTTCTTC
TRBV6-6	-	TRBJ1-1	CASRPLREDTEAFF	TGTGCCAGCAGACCCCTTCGGGAGGACACTGAAGCTTTCTTT
TRBV5-5	TRBD1	TRBJ1-4	CASSNLGTGSEKLFF	TGTGCCAGCAGCAACTTAGGGACAGGGAGTGAAAAACTGTTTTTT
TRBV27	TRBD2	TRBJ2-7	CASTLAGPGYEQYF	TGTGCCAGCACCCTAGCGGGGCCTGGGTACGAGCAGTACTTC
TRBV5-1	-	TRBJ2-1	CASSAGQSSYNEQFF	TGCGCCAGCAGCGCTGGACAGAGCTCCTACAATGAGCAGTTCTTC
TRBV6-5	-	TRBJ1-1	CASSTGNTEAFF	TGTGCCAGCAGTACAGGGAACACTGAAGCTTTCTTT
TRBV5-4	TRBD1	TRBJ2-2	CASSLLQGAIANTGELFF	TGTGCCAGCAGCTTGTTACAGGGGGCGATCGCGAACACCGGGGAGCTGTTTTTT
TRBV27	-	TRBJ2-7	CASSKGLSYEQYF	TGTGCCAGCAGTAAGGGACTCTCCTACGAGCAGTACTTC
TRBV7-8	TRBD2	TRBJ2-5	CASSLAASGEVQETQYF	TGTGCCAGCAGCTTAGCGGCTAGCGGGGAGGTCCAAGAGACCCAGTACTTC
TRBV19	-	TRBJ1-5	CATLATGNNQPQHF	TGTGCCACCCTGGCCACAGGGAACAATCAGCCCCAGCATTTT
TRBV15	-	TRBJ2-3	CATSETDTQYF	TGTGCCACCAGCGAGACAGATACGCAGTATTTT
TRBV7-8	TRBD1	TRBJ1-4	CASSLTAGGPLEKLFF	TGTGCCAGCAGCTTAACTGCAGGGGGTCCTCTTGAAAAACTGTTTTTT
TRBV7-2	-	TRBJ1-3	CASSFLSGPGNTIYF	TGTGCCAGCAGCTTCCTCTCAGGGCCCGGAAACACCATATATTTT
TRBV4-1	-	TRBJ1-1	CASKQVNTEAFF	TGCGCCAGCAAACAGGTGAACACTGAAGCTTTCTTT
TRBV27	TRBD2	TRBJ2-7	CASSPLAGEQYF	TGTGCCAGCAGTCCCCTAGCGGGGGAGCAGTACTTC
TRBV7-6	-	TRBJ2-1	CASSLGHGYNEQFF	TGTGCCAGCAGCTTAGGTCACGGTTACAATGAGCAGTTCTTC
TRBV6-1	TRBD1	TRBJ2-5	CASRATGGRETQYF	TGTGCCAGCAGAGCTACAGGGGGCCGTGAGACCCAGTACTTC
TRBV7-3	-	TRBJ2-7	CASSLRNWSSPAEQYF	TGTGCCAGCAGCTTAAGGAACTGGAGCTCCCCTGCCGAGCAGTACTTC
TRBV7-9	-	TRBJ1-3	CASSLSRSGNTIYF	TGTGCCAGCAGCTTATCCCGCTCTGGAAACACCATATATTTT
TRBV7-9	-	TRBJ1-5	CASSATQGYQPQHF	TGTGCCAGCAGCGCTACTCAGGGATATCAGCCCCAGCATTTT
TRBV6-5	TRBD1	TRBJ2-7	CASSPDRSFTYEQYF	TGTGCCAGCAGTCCGGACAGGTCTTTTACCTACGAGCAGTACTTC
TRBV27	-	TRBJ1-1	CASSLRQANTEAFF	TGTGCCAGCAGTTTACGGCAGGCGAACACTGAAGCTTTCTTT
TRBV5-1	TRBD2	TRBJ2-1	CASSLAGLAGVDEQFF	TGCGCCAGCAGCTTGGCCGGGCTAGCGGGAGTGGATGAGCAGTTCTTC
TRBV20-1	-	TRBJ1-5	CSASGGQPQHF	TGCAGTGCCTCGGGGGGTCAGCCCCAGCATTTT
TRBV28	-	TRBJ1-3	CASSLLGSGLQNTIYF	TGTGCCAGCAGTTTATTGGGGAGCGGGTTGCAAAACACCATATATTTT
TRBV7-9	TRBD2	TRBJ2-5	CASSLGSPGGTQYF	TGTGCCAGCAGCTTAGGATCCCCGGGAGGGACCCAGTACTTC
TRBV13	TRBD2	TRBJ2-1	CASSPITSLAIYNEQFF	TGTGCCAGCAGCCCCATAACCTCACTAGCGATATACAATGAGCAGTTCTTC
TRBV9	-	TRBJ1-1	CASSVSGGTEAFF	TGTGCCAGCAGCGTTTCGGGTGGGACTGAAGCTTTCTTT
TRBV11-3	TRBD2	TRBJ2-3	CASSLDLGLAEKGDTQYF	TGTGCCAGCAGCTTAGATCTGGGACTAGCGGAGAAGGGAGATACGCAGTATTTT
TRBV28	-	TRBJ2-5	CASSLRQGSLKTQYF	TGTGCCAGCAGTTTAAGGCAGGGAAGCCTGAAGACCCAGTACTTC
TRBV2	TRBD2	TRBJ2-1	CASSGLAGQVTYNEQFF	TGTGCCAGCAGTGGACTAGCGGGACAAGTAACCTACAATGAGCAGTTCTTC
TRBV5-4	-	TRBJ2-3	CASSSSGRTDTQYF	TGTGCCAGCAGCTCGAGCGGACGCACAGATACGCAGTATTTT
TRBV18	-	TRBJ1-5	CASSPLGGGLNQPQHF	TGTGCCAGCTCACCCCTCGGTGGGGGCCTCAATCAGCCCCAGCATTTT
TRBV7-9	-	TRBJ2-7	CASSFSGTSYEQYF	TGTGCCAGCAGCTTTAGCGGAACCTCCTACGAGCAGTACTTC
TRBV28	TRBD1	TRBJ1-5	CASSLLEGQARGQPQHF	TGTGCCAGCAGTTTATTGGAGGGACAGGCTCGAGGACAGCCCCAGCATTTT
TRBV18	TRBD2	TRBJ2-1	CASSPLAGGQSSYNEQFF	TGTGCCAGCTCACCACTAGCGGGAGGGCAAAGCTCCTACAATGAGCAGTTCTTC
TRBV28	-	TRBJ1-1	CASSLPGMNTEAFF	TGTGCCAGCAGTTTACCGGGGATGAACACTGAAGCTTTCTTT
TRBV28	-	TRBJ2-2	CASSRPTTSGPGELFF	TGTGCCAGCAGTCGACCGACGACTAGTGGCCCCGGGGAGCTGTTTTTT
TRBV27	-	TRBJ1-1	CASQGRNTEAFF	TGTGCCAGCCAGGGGAGGAACACTGAAGCTTTCTTT
TRBV5-4	TRBD2	TRBJ2-1	CASSLRTSGTTYNEQFF	TGTGCCAGCAGCTTACGGACTAGCGGGACCACCTACAATGAGCAGTTCTTC
TRBV6-1	TRBD2	TRBJ2-3	CASSEGLAGGRRTDTQYF	TGTGCCAGCAGTGAAGGGTTAGCGGGAGGGCGTCGGACAGATACGCAGTATTTT
TRBV7-9	-	TRBJ2-7	CASSPDTDYEQYF	TGTGCCAGCAGCCCGGACACTGACTACGAGCAGTACTTC
TRBV27	TRBD1	TRBJ2-7	CASSPTGVYEQYF	TGTGCCAGCAGTCCGACAGGGGTGTACGAGCAGTACTTC
TRBV5-1	TRBD1	TRBJ2-1	CASSLASFTGQGRNEQFF	TGCGCCAGCAGCTTGGCATCATTTACGGGACAGGGGCGCAATGAGCAGTTCTTC
TRBV19	-	TRBJ1-5	CASSKGGNQPQHF	TGTGCCAGTAGTAAAGGCGGGAATCAGCCCCAGCATTTT
TRBV28	TRBD1	TRBJ2-7	CASSLYGTGNEQYF	TGTGCCAGCAGTTTATATGGGACAGGGAACGAGCAGTACTTC
TRBV9	TRBD1	TRBJ1-4	CASSVGRDSFATNEKLFF	TGTGCCAGCAGCGTAGGCAGGGACAGCTTTGCAACTAATGAAAAACTGTTTTTT
TRBV29-1	TRBD1	TRBJ2-3	CSVAATGNTDTQYF	TGCAGCGTTGCTGCGACAGGGAACACAGATACGCAGTATTTT
TRBV28	TRBD1	TRBJ2-5	CASSGQGRGQETQYF	TGTGCCAGCAGCGGACAGGGGAGGGGGCAAGAGACCCAGTACTTC
TRBV7-6	TRBD2	TRBJ2-7	CASGSGRAPSSYEQYF	TGTGCCAGCGGTAGCGGGAGGGCCCCCTCCTCCTACGAGCAGTACTTC
TRBV6-5	TRBD1	TRBJ2-1	CASSRQGSSYNEQFF	TGTGCCAGCAGCAGACAGGGAAGCTCCTACAATGAGCAGTTCTTC
TRBV6-6	TRBD2	TRBJ2-1	CASSTTSGIGNEQFF	TGTGCCAGCAGTACGACTAGCGGGATAGGTAATGAGCAGTTCTTC